The clone carrying this T cell receptor (beta chain) was counted once. V lost 3 bases and J 3 bases, leaving 14 bases between the germline ends. Germline V gene data show CDR1 as SGHNT and CDR2 as YENEEA. CDR3 length equals 15 residues. The repertoire was sequenced with immunoSEQ multiplex PCR; TCRdb's copy has only in-frame clones and lacks some. The sample contains 90,000 to 120,000 clones, roughly nine tenths of which appear only once. The sample is drawn from a study of T cell responses to AZD1222 COVID-19 vaccine. The specimen comprised peripheral blood, sampled on day 0 of AZD1222 vaccination. This TCR derives from an adult in good health. The chain is built from TRBV11-3 and TRBJ2-5; no definite D call. The CDR3: CASSFRVKGKETQYF. CDR3 bases: TGTGCCAGCAGCTTTAGGGTGAAGGGAAAAGAGACCCAGTACTTC.